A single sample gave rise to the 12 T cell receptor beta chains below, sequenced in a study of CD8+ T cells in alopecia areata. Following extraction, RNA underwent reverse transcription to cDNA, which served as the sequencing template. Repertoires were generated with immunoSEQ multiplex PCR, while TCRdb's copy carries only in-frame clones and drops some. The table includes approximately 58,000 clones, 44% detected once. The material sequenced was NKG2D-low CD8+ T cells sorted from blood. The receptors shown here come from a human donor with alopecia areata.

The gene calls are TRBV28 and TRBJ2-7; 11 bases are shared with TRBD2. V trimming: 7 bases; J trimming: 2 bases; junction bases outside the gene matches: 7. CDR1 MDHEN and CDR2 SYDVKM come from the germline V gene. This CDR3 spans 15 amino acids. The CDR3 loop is CASTPGLAVTYEQYF. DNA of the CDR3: TGTGCCAGCACCCCGGGACTAGCGGTTACCTACGAGCAGTACTTC.

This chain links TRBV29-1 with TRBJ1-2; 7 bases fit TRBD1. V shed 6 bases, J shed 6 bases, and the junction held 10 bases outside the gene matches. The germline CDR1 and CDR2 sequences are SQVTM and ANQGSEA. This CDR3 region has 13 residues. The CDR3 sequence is CSVGGDREHGYTF. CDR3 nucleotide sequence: TGCAGCGTGGGGGGCGACAGGGAGCATGGCTACACCTTC.

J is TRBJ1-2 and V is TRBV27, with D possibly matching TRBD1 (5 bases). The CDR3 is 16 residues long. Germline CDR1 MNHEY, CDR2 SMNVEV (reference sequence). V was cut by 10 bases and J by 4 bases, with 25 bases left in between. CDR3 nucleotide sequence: TGTGCCAATAAGGGAGGGGCGCAAATGGTCTTCTATGGCTACACCTTC. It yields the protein CANKGGAQMVFYGYTF.

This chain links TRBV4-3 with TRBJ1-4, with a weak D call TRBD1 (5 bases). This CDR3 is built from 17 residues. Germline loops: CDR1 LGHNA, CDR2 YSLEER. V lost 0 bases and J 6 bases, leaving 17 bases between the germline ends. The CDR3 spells CASSQDAPGTEDEKLFF. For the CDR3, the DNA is TGCGCCAGCAGCCAAGATGCCCCCGGGACGGAGGATGAAAAACTGTTTTTT.

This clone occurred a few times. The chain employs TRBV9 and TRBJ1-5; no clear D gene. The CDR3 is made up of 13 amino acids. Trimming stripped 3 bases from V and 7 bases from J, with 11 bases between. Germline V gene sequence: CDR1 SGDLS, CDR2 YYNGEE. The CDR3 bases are TGTGCCAGCAGCGAACAGAGTGGACAGCCCCAGCATTTT. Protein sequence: CASSEQSGQPQHF.

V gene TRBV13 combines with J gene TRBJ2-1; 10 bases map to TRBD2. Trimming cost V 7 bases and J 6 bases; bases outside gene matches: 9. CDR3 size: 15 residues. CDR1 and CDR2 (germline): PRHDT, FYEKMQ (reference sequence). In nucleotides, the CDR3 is TGTGCCAGCAACGTAGCGGGGGGCCCCGTCAATGAGCAGTTCTTC. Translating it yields CASNVAGGPVNEQFF. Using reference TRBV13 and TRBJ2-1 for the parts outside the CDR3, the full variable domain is AAGVIQSPRHLIKEKRETATLKCYPIPRHDTVYWYQQGPGQDPQFLISFYEKMQSDKGSIPDRFSAQQFSDYHSELNMSSLELGDSALYFCASNVAGGPVNEQFFGPGTRLTVL.

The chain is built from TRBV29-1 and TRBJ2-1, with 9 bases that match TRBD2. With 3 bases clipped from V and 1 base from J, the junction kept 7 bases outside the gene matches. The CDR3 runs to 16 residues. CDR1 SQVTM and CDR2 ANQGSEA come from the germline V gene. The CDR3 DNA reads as TGCAGCGTTGATGCGCGGGAGGGGAAGTCCTACAATGAGCAGTTCTTC. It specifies CSVDAREGKSYNEQFF.

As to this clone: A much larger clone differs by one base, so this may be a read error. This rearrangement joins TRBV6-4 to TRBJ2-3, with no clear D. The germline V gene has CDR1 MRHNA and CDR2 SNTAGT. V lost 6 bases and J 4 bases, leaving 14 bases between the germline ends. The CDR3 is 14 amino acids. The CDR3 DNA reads TGTGCCAGCAGCCACCTAAAAGAGGCAGATACGCAGTATTTT. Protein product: CASSHLKEADTQYF.

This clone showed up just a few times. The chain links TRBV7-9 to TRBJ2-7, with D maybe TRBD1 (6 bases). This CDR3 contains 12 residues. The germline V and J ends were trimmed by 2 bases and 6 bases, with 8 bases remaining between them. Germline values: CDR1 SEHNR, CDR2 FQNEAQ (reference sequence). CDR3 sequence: CASSLPGVEQYF. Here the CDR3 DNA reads TGTGCCAGCAGCTTACCAGGGGTCGAGCAGTACTTC.

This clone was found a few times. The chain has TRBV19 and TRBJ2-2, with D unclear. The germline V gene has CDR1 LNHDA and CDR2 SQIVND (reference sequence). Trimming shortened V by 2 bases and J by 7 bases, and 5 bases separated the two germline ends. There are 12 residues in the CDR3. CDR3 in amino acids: CASSISVGELFF. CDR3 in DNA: TGTGCCAGTAGTATATCGGTCGGGGAGCTGTTTTTT.

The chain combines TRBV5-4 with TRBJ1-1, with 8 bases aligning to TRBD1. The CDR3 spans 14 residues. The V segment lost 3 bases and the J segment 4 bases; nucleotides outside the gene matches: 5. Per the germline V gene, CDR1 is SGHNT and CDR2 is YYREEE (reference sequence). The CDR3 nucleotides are TGTGCCAGCAGCTGGGGAACAGGGGGCACTGAAGCTTTCTTT. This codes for CASSWGTGGTEAFF.

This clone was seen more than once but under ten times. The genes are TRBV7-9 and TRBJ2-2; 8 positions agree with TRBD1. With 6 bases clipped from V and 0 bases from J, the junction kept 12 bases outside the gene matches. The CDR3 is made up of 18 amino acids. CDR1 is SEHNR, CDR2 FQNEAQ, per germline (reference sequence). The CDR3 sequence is CASRGAGTGPANTGELFF. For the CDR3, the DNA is TGTGCCAGCAGGGGAGCCGGGACAGGCCCAGCGAACACCGGGGAGCTGTTTTTT.